This T cell receptor beta chain was recovered during a study of blood T cell repertoires in COVID-19. Study-level background: COVID-19 samples collected from the United States, Italy and Spain covered acute and convalescent phases. The cDNA or gDNA used as material had been derived from T cells, B-cell-depleted T cells, or PBMCs.

Authors' data handling: Counts of nucleated cells, estimated from reference gene primer amplification, were obtained. TCRdb keeps only in-frame clones here, not all; method: immunoSEQ multiplex PCR. That table supplies the V and J calls and clone size; D and trimming were determined from the DNA. This sample carries 200,000 to 250,000 clones, 85% to 90% of them seen once, and the ten largest clones take about 6%. The germline V and J ends were trimmed by 6 bases and 0 bases, with 11 bases remaining between them. Germline V gene lookup returns CDR1 SGHTA and CDR2 FQGNSA. The CDR3 has 15 amino acids. The chain uses TRBV7-2 and TRBJ1-4; possibly TRBD1 for D (5 bases). The origin of this receptor is a man at least 80 years old with acute or convalescent COVID-19. The sample comprised peripheral blood. CDR3 nucleotide sequence: TGTGCCAGCAGTCGACAGTCCTCAACTAATGAAAAACTGTTTTTT. Its translation is CASSRQSSTNEKLFF.